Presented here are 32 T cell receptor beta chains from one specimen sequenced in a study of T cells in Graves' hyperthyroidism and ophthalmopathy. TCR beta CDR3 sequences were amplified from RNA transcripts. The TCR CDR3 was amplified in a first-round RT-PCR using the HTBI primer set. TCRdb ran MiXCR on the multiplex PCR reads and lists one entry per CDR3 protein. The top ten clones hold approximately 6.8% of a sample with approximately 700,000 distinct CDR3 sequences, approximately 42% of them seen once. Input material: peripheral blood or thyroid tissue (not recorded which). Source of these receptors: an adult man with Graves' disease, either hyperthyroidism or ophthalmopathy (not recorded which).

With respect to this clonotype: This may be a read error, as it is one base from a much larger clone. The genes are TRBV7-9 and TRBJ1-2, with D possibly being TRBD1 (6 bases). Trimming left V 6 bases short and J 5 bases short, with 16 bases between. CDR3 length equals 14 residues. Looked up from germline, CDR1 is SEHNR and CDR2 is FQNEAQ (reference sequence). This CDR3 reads CASRGAGETYGYTF. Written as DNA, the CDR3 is TGTGCCAGCAGGGGGGCGGGCGAAACATATGGCTACACCTTC. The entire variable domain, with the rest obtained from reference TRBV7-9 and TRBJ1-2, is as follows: DTGVSQNPRHKITKRGQNVTFRCDPISEHNRLYWYRQTLGQGPEFLTYFQNEAQLEKSRLLSDRFSAERPKGSFSTLEIQRTEQGDSAMYLCASRGAGETYGYTFGSGTRLTVV.

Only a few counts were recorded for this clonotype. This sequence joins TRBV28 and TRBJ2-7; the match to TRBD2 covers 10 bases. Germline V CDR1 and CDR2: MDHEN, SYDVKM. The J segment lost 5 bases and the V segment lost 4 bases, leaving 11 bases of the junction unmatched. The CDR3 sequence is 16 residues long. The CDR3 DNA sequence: TGTGCCAGCAGTTCCCCGATTACTAGCGGGAACCACGAGCAGTACTTC. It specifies CASSSPITSGNHEQYF.

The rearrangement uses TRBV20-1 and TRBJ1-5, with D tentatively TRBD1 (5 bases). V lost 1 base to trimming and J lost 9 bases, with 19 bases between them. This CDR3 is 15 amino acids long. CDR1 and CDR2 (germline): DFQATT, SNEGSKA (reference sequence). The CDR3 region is CSARAPGLAGGPQHF. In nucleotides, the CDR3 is TGCAGTGCTAGAGCCCCGGGACTAGCGGGAGGGCCCCAGCATTTT.

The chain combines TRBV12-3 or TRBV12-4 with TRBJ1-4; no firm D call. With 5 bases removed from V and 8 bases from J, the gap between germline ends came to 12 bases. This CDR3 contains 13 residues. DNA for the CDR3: TGTGCCAGCAGTGAACAGTTTGGGGAAAAACTGTTTTTT. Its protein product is CASSEQFGEKLFF.

CDR3 coding DNA: TGTGCCAGCAGTTCATCGGGCGGGAGCAAAACCGGGGAGCTGTTTTTT. Encoded protein: CASSSSGGSKTGELFF. The gene calls are TRBV25-1 and TRBJ2-2; 7 bases are a match to TRBD2. This CDR3 contains 16 residues. Trimming removed 5 bases from V and 5 bases from J; junction bases left unmatched: 11. Germline V gene sequence: CDR1 MGHDK, CDR2 SYGVNS.

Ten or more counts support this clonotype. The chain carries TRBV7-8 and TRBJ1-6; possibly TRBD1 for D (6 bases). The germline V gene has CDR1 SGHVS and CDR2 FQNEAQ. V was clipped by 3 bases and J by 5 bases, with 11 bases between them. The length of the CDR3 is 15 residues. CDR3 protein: CASSLVTGNNSPLHF. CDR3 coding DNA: TGTGCCAGCAGCTTGGTAACAGGGAATAATTCACCCCTCCACTTT.

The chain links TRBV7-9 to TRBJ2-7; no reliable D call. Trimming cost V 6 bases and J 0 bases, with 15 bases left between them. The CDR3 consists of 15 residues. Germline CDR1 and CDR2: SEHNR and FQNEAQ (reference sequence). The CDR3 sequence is CASSFGPESSYEQYF. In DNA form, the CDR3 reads TGTGCCAGCAGTTTTGGCCCGGAGAGCTCCTACGAGCAGTACTTC.

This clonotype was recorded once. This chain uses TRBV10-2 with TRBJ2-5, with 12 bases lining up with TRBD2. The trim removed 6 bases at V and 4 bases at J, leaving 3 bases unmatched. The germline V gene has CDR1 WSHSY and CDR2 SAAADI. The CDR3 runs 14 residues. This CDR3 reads CASRGGLAGETQYF. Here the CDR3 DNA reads TGCGCCAGCAGGGGGGGACTAGCGGGAGAGACCCAGTACTTC.

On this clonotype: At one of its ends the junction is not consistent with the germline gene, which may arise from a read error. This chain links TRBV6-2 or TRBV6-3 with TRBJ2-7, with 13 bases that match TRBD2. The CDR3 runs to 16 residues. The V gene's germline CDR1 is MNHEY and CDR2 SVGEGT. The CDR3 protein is CASSYLGLAGTYEQDF. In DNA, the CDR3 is TGTGCCAGCAGTTACCTGGGACTAGCGGGGACCTACGAGCAGGACTTC.

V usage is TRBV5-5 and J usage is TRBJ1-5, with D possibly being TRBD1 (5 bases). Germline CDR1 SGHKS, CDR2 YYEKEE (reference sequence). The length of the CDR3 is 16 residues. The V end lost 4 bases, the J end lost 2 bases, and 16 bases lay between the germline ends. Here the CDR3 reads CASSPRDGEGNQPQHF. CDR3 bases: TGTGCCAGCAGCCCCAGGGACGGTGAGGGCAATCAGCCCCAGCATTTT.

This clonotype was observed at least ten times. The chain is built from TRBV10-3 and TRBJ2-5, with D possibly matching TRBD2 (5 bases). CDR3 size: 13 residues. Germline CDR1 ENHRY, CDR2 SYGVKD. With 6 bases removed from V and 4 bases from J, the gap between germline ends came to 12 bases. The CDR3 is CAISDGGGETQYF. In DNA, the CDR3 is TGTGCCATCAGCGATGGAGGAGGAGAGACCCAGTACTTC.

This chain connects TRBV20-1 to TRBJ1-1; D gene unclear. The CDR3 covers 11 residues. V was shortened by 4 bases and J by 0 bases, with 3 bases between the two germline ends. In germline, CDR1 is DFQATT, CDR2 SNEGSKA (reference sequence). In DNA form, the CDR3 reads TGCAGTGCTATAATGAACACTGAAGCTTTCTTT. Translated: CSAIMNTEAFF.

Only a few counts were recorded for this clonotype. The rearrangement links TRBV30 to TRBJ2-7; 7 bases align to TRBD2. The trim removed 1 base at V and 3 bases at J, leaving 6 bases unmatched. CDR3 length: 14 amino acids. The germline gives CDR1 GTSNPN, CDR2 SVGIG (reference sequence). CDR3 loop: CAWSGPSGVYEQYF. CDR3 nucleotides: TGTGCCTGGAGTGGTCCTAGCGGCGTCTACGAGCAGTACTTC.

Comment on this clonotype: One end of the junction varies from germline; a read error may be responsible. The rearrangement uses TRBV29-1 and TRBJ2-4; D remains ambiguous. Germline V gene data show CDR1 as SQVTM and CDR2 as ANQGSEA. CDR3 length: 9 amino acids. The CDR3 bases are TGCAGCGTTGAATCTTCGAGCCTCTTC. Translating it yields CSVESSSLF.

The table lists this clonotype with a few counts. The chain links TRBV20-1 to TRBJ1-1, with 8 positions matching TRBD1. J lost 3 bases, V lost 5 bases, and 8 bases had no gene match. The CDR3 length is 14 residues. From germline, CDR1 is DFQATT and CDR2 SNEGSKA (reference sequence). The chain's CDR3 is CSAPTGTGDTEAFF. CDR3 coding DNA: TGCAGTGCTCCTACCGGGACAGGAGACACTGAAGCTTTCTTT.

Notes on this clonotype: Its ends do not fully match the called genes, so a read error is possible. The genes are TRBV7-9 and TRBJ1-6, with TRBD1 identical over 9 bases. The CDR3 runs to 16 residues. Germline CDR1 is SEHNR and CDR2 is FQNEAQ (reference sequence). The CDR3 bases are TGCGCCAGCAGCTTGAACGGGACAGGGTTGAATTCACCCCTCCACTTT. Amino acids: CASSLNGTGLNSPLHF.

The CDR3 bases are TGTGCCAGCAGTCAGGTTCCAGGGACAGGGAATGGCTACACCTTC. Its protein product is CASSQVPGTGNGYTF. The chain recombines TRBV7-9 with TRBJ1-2; 9 bases align to TRBD1. Trimming cost V 6 bases and J 6 bases; bases outside gene matches: 11. This CDR3 comprises 15 residues. In germline, CDR1 is SEHNR, CDR2 FQNEAQ (reference sequence).

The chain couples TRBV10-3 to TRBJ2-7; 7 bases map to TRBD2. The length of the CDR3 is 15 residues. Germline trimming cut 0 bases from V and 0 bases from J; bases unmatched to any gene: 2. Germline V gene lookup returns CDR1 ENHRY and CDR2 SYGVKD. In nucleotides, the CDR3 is TGTGCCATCAGTGAGTCGGCTAGCGGCTCCTACGAGCAGTACTTC. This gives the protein CAISESASGSYEQYF.

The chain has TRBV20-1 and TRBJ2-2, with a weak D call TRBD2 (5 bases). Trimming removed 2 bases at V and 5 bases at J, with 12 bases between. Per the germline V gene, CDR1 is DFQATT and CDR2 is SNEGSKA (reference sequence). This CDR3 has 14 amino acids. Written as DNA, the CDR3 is TGCAGTGCTAGACCGCCCCGGGGTACCGGGGAGCTGTTTTTT. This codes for CSARPPRGTGELFF.

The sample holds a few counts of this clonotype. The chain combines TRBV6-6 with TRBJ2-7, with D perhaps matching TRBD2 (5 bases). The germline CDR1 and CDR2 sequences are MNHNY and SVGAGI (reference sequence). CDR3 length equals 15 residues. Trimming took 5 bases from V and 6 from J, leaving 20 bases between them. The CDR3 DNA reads TGTGCCAGCAGTGGTGGCGGAGGCTTAGGTAGCGAGCAGTACTTC. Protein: CASSGGGGLGSEQYF.

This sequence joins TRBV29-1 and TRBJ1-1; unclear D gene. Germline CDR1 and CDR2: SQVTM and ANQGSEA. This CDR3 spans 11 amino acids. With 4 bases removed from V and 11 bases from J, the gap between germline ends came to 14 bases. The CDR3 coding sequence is TGCAGCGTTGGATTGGGGTCCTCGGCTTTCTTT. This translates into CSVGLGSSAFF.

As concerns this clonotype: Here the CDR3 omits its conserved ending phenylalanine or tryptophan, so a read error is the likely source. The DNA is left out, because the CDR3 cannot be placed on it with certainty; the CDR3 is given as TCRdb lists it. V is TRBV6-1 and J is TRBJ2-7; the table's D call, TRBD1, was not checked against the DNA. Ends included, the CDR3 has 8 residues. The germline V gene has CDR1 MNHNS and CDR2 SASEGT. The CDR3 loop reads CASSEKPL.

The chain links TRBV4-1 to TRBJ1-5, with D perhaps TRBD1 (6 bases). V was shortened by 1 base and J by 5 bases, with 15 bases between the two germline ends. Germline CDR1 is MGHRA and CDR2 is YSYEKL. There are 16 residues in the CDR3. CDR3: CASSQGGGARYQPQHF. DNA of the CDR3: TGCGCCAGCAGCCAAGGGGGGGGGGCACGCTATCAGCCCCAGCATTTT.

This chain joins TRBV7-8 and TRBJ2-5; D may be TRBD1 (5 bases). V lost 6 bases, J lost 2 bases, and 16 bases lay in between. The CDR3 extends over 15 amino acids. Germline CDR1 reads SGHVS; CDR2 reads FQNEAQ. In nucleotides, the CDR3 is TGTGCCAGCAGTTACTACCAGGGTTGGCAAGAGACCCAGTACTTC. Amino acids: CASSYYQGWQETQYF.

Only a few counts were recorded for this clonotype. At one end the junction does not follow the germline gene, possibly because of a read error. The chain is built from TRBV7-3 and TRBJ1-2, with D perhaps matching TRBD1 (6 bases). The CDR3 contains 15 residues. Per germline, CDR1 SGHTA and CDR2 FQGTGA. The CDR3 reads CASSQGHPDNYGYTF. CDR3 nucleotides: TGCGCCAGCAGCCAGGGGCACCCTGATAACTATGGCTACACCTTC.

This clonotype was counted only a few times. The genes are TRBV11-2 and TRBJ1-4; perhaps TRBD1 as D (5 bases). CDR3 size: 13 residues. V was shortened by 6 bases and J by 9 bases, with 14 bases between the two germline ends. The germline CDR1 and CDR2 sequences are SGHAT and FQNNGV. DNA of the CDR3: TGTGCCAGCAGTCCCTGGGACGGCAAAAAACTGTTTTTT. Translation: CASSPWDGKKLFF.

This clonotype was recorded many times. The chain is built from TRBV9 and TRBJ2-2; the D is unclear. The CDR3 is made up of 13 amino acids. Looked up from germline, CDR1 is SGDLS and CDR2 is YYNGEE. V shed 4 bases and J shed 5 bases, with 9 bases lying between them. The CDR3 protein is CASSPGSTGELFF. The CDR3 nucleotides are TGTGCCAGCAGCCCTGGGTCGACCGGGGAGCTGTTTTTT.

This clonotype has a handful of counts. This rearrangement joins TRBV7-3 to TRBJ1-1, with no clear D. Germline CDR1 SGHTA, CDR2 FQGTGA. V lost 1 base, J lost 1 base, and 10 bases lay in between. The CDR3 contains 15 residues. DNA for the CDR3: TGTGCCAGCAGCTTAAGTCTCCAGCCGAACACTGAAGCTTTCTTT. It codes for CASSLSLQPNTEAFF.

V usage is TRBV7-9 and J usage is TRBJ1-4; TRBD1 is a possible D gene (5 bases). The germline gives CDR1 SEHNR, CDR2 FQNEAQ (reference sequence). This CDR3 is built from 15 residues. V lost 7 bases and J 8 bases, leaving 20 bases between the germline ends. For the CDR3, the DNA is TGTGCCAGCACCACCCCCACAACGGGGGAGGAAAAACTGTTTTTT. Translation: CASTTPTTGEEKLFF.

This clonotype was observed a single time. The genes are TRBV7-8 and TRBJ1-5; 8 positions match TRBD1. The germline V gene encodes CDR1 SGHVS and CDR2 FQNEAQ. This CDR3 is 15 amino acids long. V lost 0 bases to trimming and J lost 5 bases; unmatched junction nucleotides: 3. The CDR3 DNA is TGTGCCAGCAGCTTAGCGCAGGGGGCGGATCAGCCCCAGCATTTT. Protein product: CASSLAQGADQPQHF.

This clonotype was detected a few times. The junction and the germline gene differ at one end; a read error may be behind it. DNA of the CDR3: TGTGCCATCAGTGAGGGCGGGAGGGCCCCGTTGGAGACCCAGTACTTC. Its protein product is CAISEGGRAPLETQYF. The V call is TRBV6-1, the J call TRBJ2-5; the match to TRBD2 covers 9 bases. Germline V CDR1 and CDR2: MNHNS, SASEGT. The CDR3 is made up of 16 amino acids.

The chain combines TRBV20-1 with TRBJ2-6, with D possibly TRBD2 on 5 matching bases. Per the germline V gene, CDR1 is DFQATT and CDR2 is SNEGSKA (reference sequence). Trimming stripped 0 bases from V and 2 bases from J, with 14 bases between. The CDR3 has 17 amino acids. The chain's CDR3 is CSARDWETAAGANVLTF. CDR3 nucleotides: TGCAGTGCTAGAGATTGGGAGACGGCCGCTGGGGCCAACGTCCTGACTTTC.